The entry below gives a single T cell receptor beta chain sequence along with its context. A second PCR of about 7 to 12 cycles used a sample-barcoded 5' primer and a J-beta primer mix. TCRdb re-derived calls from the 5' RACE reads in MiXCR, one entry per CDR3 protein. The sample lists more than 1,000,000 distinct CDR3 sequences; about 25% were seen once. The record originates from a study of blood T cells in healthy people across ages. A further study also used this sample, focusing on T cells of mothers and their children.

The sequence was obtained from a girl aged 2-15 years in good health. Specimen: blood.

The CDR3 DNA reads as TGTGCCAGCAGCTTCATACGGGAGGCGAGTTCACCCCTCCACTTT. Encoded protein: CASSFIREASSPLHF. The V and J genes are TRBV7-3 and TRBJ1-6; D not resolved. This CDR3 spans 15 amino acids. CDR1 SGHTA and CDR2 FQGTGA come from the germline V gene. Trimming left V 3 bases short and J 9 bases short, with 15 bases between.